This TCR beta chain was retrieved from a study of monozygotic twins with inflammatory bowel disease. Concerning this clonotype itself: Its antigen remains unidentified.

The quantity of total RNA per TCR library was 3500 ng. TCRdb reanalyzed the 5' RACE reads and collapses them to one entry per CDR3 protein, without DNA. The sample totals 350,000 to 550,000 distinct CDR3 sequences. Study-wide results and limits: IBD patients shared fewer clonotypes with other individuals than healthy twins, especially patients with disease activity signs. Among T cells, the various subtypes were not distinguishable.

Germline CDR1 and CDR2: SGHRS and YFSETQ. The CDR3 runs to 13 residues. The chain uses TRBV5-1 and TRBJ1-5. The sequenced sample was blood. The TCR sequence derives from a human donor with ulcerative colitis or Crohn's disease, or a healthy co-twin of an affected twin (not recorded which). The CDR3 here is CASSLPVLQPQHF.